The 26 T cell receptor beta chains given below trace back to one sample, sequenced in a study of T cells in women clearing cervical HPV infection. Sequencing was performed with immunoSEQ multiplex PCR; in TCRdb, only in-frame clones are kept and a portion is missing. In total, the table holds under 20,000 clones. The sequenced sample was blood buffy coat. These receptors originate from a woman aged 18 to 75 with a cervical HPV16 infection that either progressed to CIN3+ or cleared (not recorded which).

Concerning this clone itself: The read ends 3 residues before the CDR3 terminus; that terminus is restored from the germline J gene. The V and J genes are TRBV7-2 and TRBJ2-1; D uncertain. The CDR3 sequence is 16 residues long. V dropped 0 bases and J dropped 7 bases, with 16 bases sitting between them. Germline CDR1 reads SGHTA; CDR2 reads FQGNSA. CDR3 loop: CASSLASSYLSNEQFF. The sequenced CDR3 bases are TGTGCCAGCAGCTTAGCTAGCTCTTATTTATCAAATGAG.

This CDR3 reads CAGGDRGHVGYTF. The sequenced part of the CDR3 DNA is TGTGCCGGAGGAGACAGGGGGCATGTTGGC. This chain links TRBV6-2 or TRBV6-3 with TRBJ1-2, with 10 bases matching TRBD1. The CDR3 end falls 3 residues outside the read, so it is completed with the germline J gene. J was trimmed by 7 bases and V by 11 bases; bases with no gene match: 10. The germline CDR1 and CDR2 sequences are MNHEY and SVGEGT. This CDR3 comprises 13 residues.

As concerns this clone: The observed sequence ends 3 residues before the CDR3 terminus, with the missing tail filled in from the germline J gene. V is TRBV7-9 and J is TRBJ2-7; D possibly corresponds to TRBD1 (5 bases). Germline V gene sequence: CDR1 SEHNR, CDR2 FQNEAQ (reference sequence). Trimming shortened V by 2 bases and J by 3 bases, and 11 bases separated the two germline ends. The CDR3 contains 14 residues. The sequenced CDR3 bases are TGTGCCAGCAGCTTATCTGAGACAGTCTACGAG. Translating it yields CASSLSETVYE. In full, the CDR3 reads CASSLSETVYEQYF.

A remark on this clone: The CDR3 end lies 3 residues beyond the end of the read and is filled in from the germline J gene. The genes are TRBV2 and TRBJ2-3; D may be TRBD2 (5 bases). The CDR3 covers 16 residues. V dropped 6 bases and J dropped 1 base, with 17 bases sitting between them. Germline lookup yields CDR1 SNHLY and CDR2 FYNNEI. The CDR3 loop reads CASRKVLAAGTDTQYF. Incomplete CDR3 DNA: TGTGCCAGCAGGAAGGTTCTAGCCGCTGGCACAGATACG.

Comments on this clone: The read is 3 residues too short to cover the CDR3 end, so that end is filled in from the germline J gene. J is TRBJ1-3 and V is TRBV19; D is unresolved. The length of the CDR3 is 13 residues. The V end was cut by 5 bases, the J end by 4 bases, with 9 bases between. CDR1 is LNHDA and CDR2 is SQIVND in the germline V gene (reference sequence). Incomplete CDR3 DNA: TGTGCCAGTAGTGCGGGAGTCGGAAACACC. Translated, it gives CASSAGVGNT. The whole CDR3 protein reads CASSAGVGNTIYF.

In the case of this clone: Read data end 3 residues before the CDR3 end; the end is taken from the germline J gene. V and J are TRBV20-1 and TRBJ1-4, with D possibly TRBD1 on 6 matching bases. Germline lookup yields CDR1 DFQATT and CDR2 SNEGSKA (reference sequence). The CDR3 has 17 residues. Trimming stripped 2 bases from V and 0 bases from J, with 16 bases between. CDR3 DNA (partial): TGCAGTGCTAGATCTTGGCGGGGGCAGTCAACTAATGAAAAA. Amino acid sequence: CSARSWRGQSTNEK. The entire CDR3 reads CSARSWRGQSTNEKLFF.

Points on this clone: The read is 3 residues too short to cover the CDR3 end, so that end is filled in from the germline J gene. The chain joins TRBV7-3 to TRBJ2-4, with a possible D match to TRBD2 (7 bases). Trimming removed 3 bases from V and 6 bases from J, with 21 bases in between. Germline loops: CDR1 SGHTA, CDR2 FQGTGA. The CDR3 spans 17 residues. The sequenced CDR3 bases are TGTGCCAGCAGCTTTAGGGTCGGGACAAGGGGGGGAAACATT. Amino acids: CASSFRVGTRGGNI. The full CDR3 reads CASSFRVGTRGGNIQYF.

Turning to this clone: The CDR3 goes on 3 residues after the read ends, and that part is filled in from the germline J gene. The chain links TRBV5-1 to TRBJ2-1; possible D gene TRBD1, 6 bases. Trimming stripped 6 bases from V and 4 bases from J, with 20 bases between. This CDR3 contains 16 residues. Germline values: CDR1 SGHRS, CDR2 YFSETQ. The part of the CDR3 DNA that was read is TGCGCCAGCACCCCAGATGGCCCGACAGGTTACAATGAG. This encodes CASTPDGPTGYNE. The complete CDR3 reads CASTPDGPTGYNEQFF.

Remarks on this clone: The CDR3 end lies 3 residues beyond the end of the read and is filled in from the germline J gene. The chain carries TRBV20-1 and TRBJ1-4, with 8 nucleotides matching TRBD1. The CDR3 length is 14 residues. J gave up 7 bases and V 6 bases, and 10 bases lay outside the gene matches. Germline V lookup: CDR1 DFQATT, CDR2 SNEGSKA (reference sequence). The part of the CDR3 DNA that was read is TGCAGTGCCGGTAGGACAGGGTTTGGTGAAAAA. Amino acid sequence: CSAGRTGFGEK. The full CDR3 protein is CSAGRTGFGEKLFF.

The CDR3 sequence is CASSTGQVNNSPLHF. The part of the CDR3 DNA that was read is TGTGCCAGCAGCACAGGACAGGTTAATAATTCACCC. The chain is built from TRBV5-4 and TRBJ1-6, with 7 bases aligning to TRBD1. The read comes to an end 3 residues before the CDR3 does, leaving the germline J gene to fill in the end. V shed 4 bases and J 5 bases; nucleotides not matched to a gene: 6. Germline CDR1 reads SGHNT; CDR2 reads YYREEE (reference sequence). The CDR3 is 15 residues long.

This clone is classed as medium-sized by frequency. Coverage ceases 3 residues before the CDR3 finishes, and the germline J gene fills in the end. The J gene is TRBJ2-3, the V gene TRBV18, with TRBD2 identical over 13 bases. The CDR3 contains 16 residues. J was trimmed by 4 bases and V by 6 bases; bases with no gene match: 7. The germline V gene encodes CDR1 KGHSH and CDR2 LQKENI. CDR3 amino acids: CASSLGLAGVPDTQYF. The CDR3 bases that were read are TGTGCCAGCTCCCTAGGACTAGCGGGGGTCCCAGATACG.

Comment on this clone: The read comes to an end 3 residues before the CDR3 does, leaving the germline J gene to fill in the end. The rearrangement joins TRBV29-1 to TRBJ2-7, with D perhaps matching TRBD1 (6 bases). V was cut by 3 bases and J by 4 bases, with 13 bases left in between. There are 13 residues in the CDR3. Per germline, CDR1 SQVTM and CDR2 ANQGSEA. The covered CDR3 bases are TGCAGCGTTGATGGACAGTCGGGATACGAG. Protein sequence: CSVDGQSGYE. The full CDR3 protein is CSVDGQSGYEQYF.

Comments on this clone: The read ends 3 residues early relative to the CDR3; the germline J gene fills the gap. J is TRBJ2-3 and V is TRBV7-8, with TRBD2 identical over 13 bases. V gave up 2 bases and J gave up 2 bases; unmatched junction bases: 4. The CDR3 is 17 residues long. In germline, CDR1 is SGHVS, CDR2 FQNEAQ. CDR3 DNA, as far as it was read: TGTGCCAGCAGCTTAAGGACTAGCGGGAGCAACACAGATACG. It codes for CASSLRTSGSNTDT. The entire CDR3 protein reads CASSLRTSGSNTDTQYF.

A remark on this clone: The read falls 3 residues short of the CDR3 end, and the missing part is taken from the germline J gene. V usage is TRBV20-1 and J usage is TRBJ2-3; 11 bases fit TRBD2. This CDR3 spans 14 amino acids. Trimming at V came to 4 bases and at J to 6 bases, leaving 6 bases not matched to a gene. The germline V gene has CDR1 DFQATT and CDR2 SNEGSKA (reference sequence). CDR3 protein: CSAISGGAADTQYF. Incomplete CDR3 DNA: TGCAGTGCTATTAGCGGGGGGGCCGCGGATACG.

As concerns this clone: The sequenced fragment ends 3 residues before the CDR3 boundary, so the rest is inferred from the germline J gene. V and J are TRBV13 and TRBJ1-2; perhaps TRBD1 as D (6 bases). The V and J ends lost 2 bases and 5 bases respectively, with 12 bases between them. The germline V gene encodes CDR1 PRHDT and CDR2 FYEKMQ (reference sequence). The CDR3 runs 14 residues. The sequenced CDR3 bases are TGTGCCAGCAGCTTATCGGGGGGCAGGTATGGC. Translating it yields CASSLSGGRYG. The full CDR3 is CASSLSGGRYGYTF.

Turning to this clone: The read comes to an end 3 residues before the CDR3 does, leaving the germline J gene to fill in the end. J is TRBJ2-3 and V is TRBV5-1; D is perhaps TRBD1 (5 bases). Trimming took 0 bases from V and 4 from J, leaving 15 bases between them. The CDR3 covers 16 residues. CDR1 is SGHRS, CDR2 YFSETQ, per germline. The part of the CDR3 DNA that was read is TGCGCCAGCAGCTTGGGGGGCTCGAGGCCCCCAGATACG. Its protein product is CASSLGGSRPPDT. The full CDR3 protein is CASSLGGSRPPDTQYF.

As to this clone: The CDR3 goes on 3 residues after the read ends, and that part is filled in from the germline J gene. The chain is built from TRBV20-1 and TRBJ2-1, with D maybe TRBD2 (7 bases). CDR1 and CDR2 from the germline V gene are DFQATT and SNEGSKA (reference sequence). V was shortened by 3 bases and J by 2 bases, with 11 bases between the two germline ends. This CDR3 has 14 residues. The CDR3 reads CSARSGGPYNEQFF. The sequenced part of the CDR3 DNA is TGCAGTGCTAGGTCGGGGGGCCCCTACAATGAG.

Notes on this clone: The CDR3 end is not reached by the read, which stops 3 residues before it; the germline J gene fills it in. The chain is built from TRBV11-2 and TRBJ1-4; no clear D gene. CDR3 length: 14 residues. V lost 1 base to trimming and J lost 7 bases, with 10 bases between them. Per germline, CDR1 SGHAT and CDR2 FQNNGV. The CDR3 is CASSLGYASEKLFF. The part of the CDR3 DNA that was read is TGTGCCAGCAGCTTAGGTTATGCGAGTGAAAAA.

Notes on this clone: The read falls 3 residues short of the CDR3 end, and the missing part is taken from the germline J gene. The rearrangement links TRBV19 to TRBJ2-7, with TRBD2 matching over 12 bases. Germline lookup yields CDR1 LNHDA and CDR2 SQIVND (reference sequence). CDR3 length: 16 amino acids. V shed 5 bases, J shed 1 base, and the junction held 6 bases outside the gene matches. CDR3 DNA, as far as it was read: TGTGCCAGTAGTCTAGGGGGACTAGCGGGTTCCTACGAG. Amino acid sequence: CASSLGGLAGSYE. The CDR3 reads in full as CASSLGGLAGSYEQYF.

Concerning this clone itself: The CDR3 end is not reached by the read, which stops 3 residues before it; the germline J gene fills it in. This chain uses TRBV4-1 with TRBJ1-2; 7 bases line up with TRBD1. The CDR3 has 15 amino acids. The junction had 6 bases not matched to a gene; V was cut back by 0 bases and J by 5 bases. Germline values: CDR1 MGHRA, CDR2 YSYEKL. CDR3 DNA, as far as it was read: TGCGCCAGCAGCCAAGATGGCAGGGGGTGGTATGGC. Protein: CASSQDGRGWYG. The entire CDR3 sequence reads CASSQDGRGWYGYTF.

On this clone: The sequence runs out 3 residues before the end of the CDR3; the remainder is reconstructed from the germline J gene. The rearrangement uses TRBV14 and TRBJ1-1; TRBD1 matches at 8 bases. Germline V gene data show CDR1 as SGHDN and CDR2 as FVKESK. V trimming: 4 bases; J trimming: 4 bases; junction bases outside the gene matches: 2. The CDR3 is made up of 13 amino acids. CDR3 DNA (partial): TGTGCCAGCAGCCGGGACAGGAGCACTGAA. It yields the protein CASSRDRSTE. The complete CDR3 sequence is CASSRDRSTEAFF.

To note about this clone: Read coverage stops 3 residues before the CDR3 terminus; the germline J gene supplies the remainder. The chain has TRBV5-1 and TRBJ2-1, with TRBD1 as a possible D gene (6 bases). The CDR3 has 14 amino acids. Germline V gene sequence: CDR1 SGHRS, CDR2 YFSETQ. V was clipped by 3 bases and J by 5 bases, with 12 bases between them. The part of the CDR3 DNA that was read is TGCGCCAGCAGCTACTACAGGGCCAACAATGAG. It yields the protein CASSYYRANNE. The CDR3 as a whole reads CASSYYRANNEQFF.

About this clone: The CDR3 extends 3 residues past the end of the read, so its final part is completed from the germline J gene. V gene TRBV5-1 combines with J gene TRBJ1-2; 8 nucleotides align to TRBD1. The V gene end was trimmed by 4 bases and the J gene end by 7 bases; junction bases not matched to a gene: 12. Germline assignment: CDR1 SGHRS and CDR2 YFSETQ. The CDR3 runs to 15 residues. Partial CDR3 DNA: TGCGCCAGCAGCCAAACGACAGGGGCGGCGGGTGGC. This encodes CASSQTTGAAGG. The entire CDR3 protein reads CASSQTTGAAGGYTF. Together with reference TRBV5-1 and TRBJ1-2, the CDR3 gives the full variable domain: KAGVTQTPRYLIKTRGQQVTLSCSPISGHRSVSWYQQTPGQGLQFLFEYFSETQRNKGNFPGRFSGRQFSNSRSEMNVSTLELGDSALYLCASSQTTGAAGGYTFGSGTRLTVV.

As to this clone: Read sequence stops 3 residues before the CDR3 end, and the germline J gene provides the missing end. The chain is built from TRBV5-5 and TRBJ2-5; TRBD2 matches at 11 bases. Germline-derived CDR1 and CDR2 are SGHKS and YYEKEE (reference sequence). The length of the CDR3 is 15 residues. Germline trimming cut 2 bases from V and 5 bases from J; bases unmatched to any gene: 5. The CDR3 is CASSFSGGAGETQYF. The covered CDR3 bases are TGTGCCAGCAGCTTTAGCGGGGGGGCAGGGGAGACC.

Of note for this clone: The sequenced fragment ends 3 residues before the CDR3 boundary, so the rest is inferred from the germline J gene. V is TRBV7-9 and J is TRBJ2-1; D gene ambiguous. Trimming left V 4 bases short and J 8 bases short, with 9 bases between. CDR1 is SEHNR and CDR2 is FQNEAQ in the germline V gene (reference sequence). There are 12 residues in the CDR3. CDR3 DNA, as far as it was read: TGTGCCAGCAGCTACACGTCCTATGAG. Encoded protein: CASSYTSYE. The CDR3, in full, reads CASSYTSYEQFF. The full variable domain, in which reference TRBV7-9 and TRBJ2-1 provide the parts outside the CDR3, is DTGVSQNPRHKITKRGQNVTFRCDPISEHNRLYWYRQTLGQGPEFLTYFQNEAQLEKSRLLSDRFSAERPKGSFSTLEIQRTEQGDSAMYLCASSYTSYEQFFGPGTRLTVL.

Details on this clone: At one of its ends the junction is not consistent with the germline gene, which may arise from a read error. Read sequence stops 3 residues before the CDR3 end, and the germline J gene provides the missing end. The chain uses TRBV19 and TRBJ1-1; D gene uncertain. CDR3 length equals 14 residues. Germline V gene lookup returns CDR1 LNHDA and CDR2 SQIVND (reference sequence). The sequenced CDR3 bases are TGTGCCAGTAGTCCTGGACTCAAGGGAACTGGA. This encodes CASSPGLKGTG. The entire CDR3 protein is CASSPGLKGTGAFF.